Described below is a single T cell receptor beta chain sequence and its context. Its specificity is unknown. One end of the junction is discordant with germline, which a read error may explain. This sample was included in a study of cytomegalovirus exposure and HLA in healthy donors. The wider study: Genotyping showed approximately 81% of over 350 donors falling in the Caucasian-associated ancestry cluster. General study points: Donors belonging to an Asian-associated ancestry cluster reportedly showed fewer N-insertions in productive TCRs than the roughly 700-donor mean, according to what a later analysis found.

Use of 60 Vbeta and 13 Jbeta primers characterized the PCR. Clones were sequenced by immunoSEQ multiplex PCR, and TCRdb holds only the in-frame ones, with some missing. Here the sample spans 150,000 to 200,000 clones, roughly 78% being singletons. From germline, CDR1 is SEHNR and CDR2 FQNEAQ (reference sequence). The CDR3 covers 16 residues. This sequence was found in a man aged 35 to 55 in good health and CMV-seropositive. The chain uses TRBV7-9 and TRBJ1-2; D not certain. Sample: PBMCs. In nucleotides, the CDR3 is TGTTCCAGCAGCTCCCTCGGGTCGGCCGTAAACTATGGCTACACCTTC. Translating gives CSSSSLGSAVNYGYTF. The full variable domain, rest sourced from reference TRBV7-9 and TRBJ1-2, is DTGVSQNPRHKITKRGQNVTFRCDPISEHNRLYWYRQTLGQGPEFLTYFQNEAQLEKSRLLSDRFSAERPKGSFSTLEIQRTEQGDSAMYLCSSSSLGSAVNYGYTFGSGTRLTVV.